Listed below are T cell receptor beta chains from one sample, sequenced in a study of blood T cell repertoires in COVID-19. The table came from immunoSEQ multiplex PCR; TCRdb's copy has only in-frame clones and leaves some out. The sample carries hundreds of thousands of clones, about 83% recorded once. Source material: peripheral blood. Source of these receptors: a woman between 45 and 60 years old with acute or convalescent COVID-19. CDR3s include the opening cysteine and the closing phenylalanine or tryptophan. The D gene is left open where the match is weak. Clone size is not always given. Where it is, it says once, few, many or a class for expanded clones.

j_gene,d_gene,v_gene,abundance,len,CDR3aa,CDR3nt
TRBJ2-2,NA,TRBV27,once,15,CASSLVQGWTGELFF,TGTGCCAGCAGTTTAGTACAGGGCTGGACCGGGGAGCTGTTTTTT
TRBJ2-5,NA,TRBV6-6,NA,11,CASTLMETQYF,TGTGCCAGCACACTGATGGAGACCCAGTACTTC
TRBJ1-2,TRBD1,TRBV6-5,NA,13,CASNRGRDYGYTF,TGTGCCAGCAACAGGGGCAGGGACTATGGCTACACCTTC
TRBJ2-5,NA,TRBV10-3,NA,14,CAISESTGQETQYF,TGTGCCATCAGTGAGTCGACAGGACAAGAGACCCAGTACTTC
TRBJ2-2,NA,TRBV19,NA,14,CASLTGTKTGELFF,TGTGCCTCCTTAACAGGGACTAAAACCGGGGAGCTGTTTTTT
TRBJ2-5,NA,TRBV5-6,NA,16,CASSLYVIDRGETQYF,TGTGCCAGCAGCTTGTATGTTATCGACCGGGGAGAGACCCAGTACTTC
TRBJ2-5,TRBD1,TRBV5-4,NA,16,CASSLVLDRGRETQYF,TGTGCCAGCAGCTTGGTACTGGACAGGGGGCGGGAGACCCAGTACTTC
TRBJ1-6,TRBD1,TRBV3-1/TRBV3-2,NA,14,CASSQATGGSPLHF,TGTGCCAGCAGCCAGGCTACAGGGGGGTCACCCCTCCACTTT
TRBJ1-1,TRBD1,TRBV11-3,NA,14,CASSLGQGDTEAFF,TGTGCCAGCAGCTTAGGACAGGGGGACACTGAAGCTTTCTTT
TRBJ2-1,TRBD2,TRBV19,NA,17,CASSHAGTSGGAGEQFF,TGTGCCAGTAGTCACGCCGGGACTAGCGGGGGGGCCGGTGAGCAGTTCTTC
TRBJ1-4,NA,TRBV5-4,NA,16,CASSEAQGRTNEKLFF,TGTGCCAGCAGCGAGGCCCAGGGGCGGACTAATGAAAAACTGTTTTTT
TRBJ1-1,NA,TRBV7-9,NA,13,CASSWQMNTEAFF,TGTGCCAGCAGCTGGCAGATGAACACTGAAGCTTTCTTT
TRBJ2-7,NA,TRBV28,NA,11,CASGAAYEQYF,TGTGCCAGCGGGGCAGCCTACGAGCAGTACTTC
TRBJ1-3,TRBD1,TRBV3-1/TRBV3-2,NA,14,CASSRQGAGNTIYF,TGTGCCAGCAGCCGACAGGGGGCTGGAAACACCATATATTTT
TRBJ1-4,TRBD1,TRBV10-1,NA,13,CASQKDRGEKLFF,TGCGCCAGCCAGAAGGACAGGGGTGAAAAACTGTTTTTT
TRBJ1-6,TRBD1,TRBV25-1,NA,17,CASSEGAGDSGNSPLHF,TGTGCCAGCAGTGAAGGGGCTGGGGACAGCGGTAATTCACCCCTCCACTTT
TRBJ1-4,NA,TRBV6-5,NA,15,CASSSRHPTNEKLFF,TGTGCCAGCAGTAGTCGACACCCAACTAATGAAAAACTGTTTTTT
TRBJ2-3,TRBD2,TRBV10-3,NA,15,CASAFAGEHTDTQYF,TGTGCCAGCGCATTTGCGGGGGAGCACACAGATACGCAGTATTTT
TRBJ2-3,NA,TRBV6-2/TRBV6-3,NA,14,CASSFELSADTQYF,TGTGCCAGCAGTTTCGAGCTTTCGGCAGATACGCAGTATTTT
TRBJ2-1,NA,TRBV7-6,few,17,CASSLAKGGGSYNEQFF,TGTGCCAGCAGCTTAGCGAAGGGAGGGGGCTCCTACAATGAGCAGTTCTTC
TRBJ2-7,TRBD1,TRBV30,NA,14,CAWAKDRGTYEQYF,TGTGCCTGGGCGAAGGACAGGGGGACTTACGAGCAGTACTTC
TRBJ1-5,NA,TRBV7-8,NA,17,CASSLRGVRSINQPQHF,TGTGCCAGCAGCTTAAGAGGCGTCCGGAGTATTAATCAGCCCCAGCATTTT
TRBJ1-2,TRBD1,TRBV6-6,NA,14,CASSRAGTGTGYTF,TGTGCCAGCAGTCGAGCCGGGACAGGGACTGGCTACACCTTC
TRBJ2-7,TRBD1,TRBV28,few,15,CASSSTGTATYEQYF,TGTGCCAGCAGTTCAACCGGGACAGCTACCTACGAGCAGTACTTC
TRBJ2-2,TRBD2,TRBV9,NA,16,CASSVGLAGDTGELFF,TGTGCCAGCAGCGTAGGACTAGCGGGAGACACCGGGGAGCTGTTTTTT
TRBJ1-4,NA,TRBV27,few,15,CASSLLFVANEKLFF,TGTGCCAGCAGTTTACTGTTTGTTGCTAATGAAAAACTGTTTTTT
TRBJ2-1,TRBD2,TRBV6-5,NA,14,CASSYTSGRSEQFF,TGTGCCAGCAGTTATACTAGCGGGAGGAGTGAGCAGTTCTTC
TRBJ2-3,NA,TRBV21-1,NA,14,CANPGLAGSDTQYF,TGTGCCAACCCGGGACTAGCGGGTTCAGATACGCAGTATTTT
TRBJ1-5,TRBD1,TRBV7-9,NA,14,CASSKQGANQPQHF,TGTGCCAGCAGCAAACAGGGGGCGAATCAGCCCCAGCATTTT
TRBJ1-6,NA,TRBV4-2,NA,16,CASSPSQGSYNSPLHF,TGTGCCAGCAGCCCGAGCCAGGGTTCCTATAATTCACCCCTCCACTTT
TRBJ2-3,TRBD2,TRBV11-3,NA,15,CASSPSGASTDTQYF,TGTGCCAGCAGCCCTAGCGGGGCTAGCACGGATACGCAGTATTTT
TRBJ1-4,TRBD1,TRBV30,NA,15,CAWSGQGVTNEKLFF,TGTGCCTGGAGTGGACAGGGGGTTACTAATGAAAAACTGTTTTTT
TRBJ2-7,NA,TRBV19,NA,14,CASRDRGPSYEQYF,TGTGCCAGTAGGGACCGGGGTCCTTCCTACGAGCAGTACTTC
TRBJ2-3,TRBD1,TRBV5-6,few,16,CASSLGGDRVLYTQYF,TGTGCCAGCAGCTTGGGAGGGGACAGAGTCCTGTATACGCAGTATTTT
TRBJ1-3,NA,TRBV30,NA,13,CASTGDSGNTIYF,TGTGCCTCAACCGGGGACTCTGGAAACACCATATATTTT
TRBJ1-3,NA,TRBV6-5,NA,15,CASRTLGAPGNTIYF,TGTGCCAGCAGGACCCTAGGTGCGCCTGGAAACACCATATATTTT
TRBJ2-3,TRBD2,TRBV6-1,NA,18,CASSEFRLAGGVTDTQYF,TGTGCCAGCAGTGAATTTAGGCTAGCGGGAGGGGTCACAGATACGCAGTATTTT